This TCR beta chain emerged from a study of blood T cells in healthy people across ages. Study observations and caveats: Investigators viewed diversity estimates from one million T cells as underestimates, the study reported.

Sample-barcoded 5' priming and a J-beta primer mix drove a second PCR of about 6 to 12 cycles. Using its own MiXCR run on the 5' RACE reads, TCRdb lists one record per CDR3 protein. The data contain about 760,000 distinct CDR3 sequences, around 25% of them singletons. This clonotype was seen once. What it recognizes is unknown. The V end was cut by 0 bases, the J end by 9 bases, with 19 bases between. The CDR3 is 16 amino acids. CDR1 is SGDLS, CDR2 YYNGEE, per germline. The data were also submitted as part of a second study, on T cells of mothers and their children. From that paper: Mothers gave over 8 million TCR beta CDR3 reads each, and children roughly 3.3 million each. Thymic selection, a shaping force on TCR recombination output, acts similarly in related and unrelated pairs.

The source material was blood. The origin of this receptor is a boy aged 10-17 years in good health. The chain is built from TRBV9 and TRBJ2-1; possibly TRBD1 for D (6 bases). CDR3 nucleotide sequence: TGTGCCAGCAGCGTAGACTCAGGGGTAGGCTCGGGTGAGCAGTTCTTC. This translates into CASSVDSGVGSGEQFF.